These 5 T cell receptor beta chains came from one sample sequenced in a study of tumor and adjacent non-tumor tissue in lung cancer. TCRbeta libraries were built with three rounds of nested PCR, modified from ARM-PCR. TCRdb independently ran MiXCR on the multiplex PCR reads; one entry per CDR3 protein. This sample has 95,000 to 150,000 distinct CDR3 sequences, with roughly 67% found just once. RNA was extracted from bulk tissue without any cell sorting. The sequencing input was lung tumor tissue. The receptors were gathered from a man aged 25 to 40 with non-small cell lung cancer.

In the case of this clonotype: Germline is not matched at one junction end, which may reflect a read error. The CDR3 bases are TGTGCCAGCAGTGAAGCGCCGGGACAGGGGGCAGGGGAGCACTACTTC. Amino acid sequence: CASSEAPGQGAGEHYF. The chain recombines TRBV6-1 with TRBJ2-7; TRBD1 matches at 12 bases. CDR3 length equals 16 residues. Germline lookup yields CDR1 MNHNS and CDR2 SASEGT.

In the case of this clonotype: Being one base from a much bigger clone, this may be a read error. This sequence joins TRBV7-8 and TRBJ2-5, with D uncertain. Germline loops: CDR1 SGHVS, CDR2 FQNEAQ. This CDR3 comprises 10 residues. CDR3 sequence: CASGQEAQYF. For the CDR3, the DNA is TGTGCCAGCGGTCAAGAGGCCCAGTACTTC.

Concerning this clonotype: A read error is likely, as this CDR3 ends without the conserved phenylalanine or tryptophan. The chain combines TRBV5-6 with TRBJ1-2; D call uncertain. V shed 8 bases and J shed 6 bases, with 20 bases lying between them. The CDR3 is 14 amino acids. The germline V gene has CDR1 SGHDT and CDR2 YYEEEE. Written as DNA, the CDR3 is TGTGCCAGTACCCTAGTTCCGGAGGTCCATGGCTACACCCTC. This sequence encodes CASTLVPEVHGYTL.

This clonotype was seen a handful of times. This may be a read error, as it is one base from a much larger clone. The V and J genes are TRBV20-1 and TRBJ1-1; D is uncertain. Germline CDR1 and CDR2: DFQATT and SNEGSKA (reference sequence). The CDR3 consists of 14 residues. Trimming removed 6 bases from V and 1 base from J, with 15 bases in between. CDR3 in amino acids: CSASGILGNTEAFF. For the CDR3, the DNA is TGCAGTGCGAGCGGTATACTTGGGAACACTGAAGCTTTCTTT.

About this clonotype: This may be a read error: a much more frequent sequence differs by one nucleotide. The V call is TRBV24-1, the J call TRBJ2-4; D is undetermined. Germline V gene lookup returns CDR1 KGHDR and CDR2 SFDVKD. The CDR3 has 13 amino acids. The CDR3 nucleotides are TGTGCCACCAGTGACGGAGCCAAAACCATTCAGTACTTC. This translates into CATSDGAKTIQYF.